This T cell receptor (beta chain) appears in the sequencing data of a study of long-term antiretroviral therapy in people with HIV. Sequencing relied on immunoSEQ assay v3.0, run at survey level. The data were produced by immunoSEQ multiplex PCR, yet TCRdb's version contains in-frame clones alone and is incomplete. The profile covers around 35,000 clones, with around 96% appearing a single time and under 2.5% taken by the ten largest. Germline-derived CDR1 and CDR2 are SGHVS and FQNEAQ. The CDR3 contains 11 residues. V lost 5 bases and J 12 bases, leaving 14 bases between the germline ends. The chain joins TRBV7-8 to TRBJ2-7; D gene uncertain. This TCR derives from a man aged 25 to 45 with HIV. Sequencing used unsorted PBMCs, obtained 6.5 to 6.6 years after starting antiretroviral therapy. The CDR3 DNA reads TGTGCCAGCAGCACCACAGCCAAAATGTACTTC. Its translation: CASSTTAKMYF.